The 21 T cell receptor beta chains reported below all come from one sample, sequenced in a study of CD8+ T cells in alopecia areata. Extraction of RNA preceded its reverse transcription into cDNA, which served as the sequencing template. TCRdb's copy holds only in-frame clones and misses some; the assay was immunoSEQ multiplex PCR. Here the sample spans fewer than 150,000 clones, about 61% being singletons. As for treatment: oral pan-JAK inhibitor, 5-10 mg twice daily. The sequencing used CD8+ T cells sorted from blood, collected at week 4, from a patient treated with tofacitinib. Source of these receptors: a human donor with alopecia areata.

V and J are TRBV27 and TRBJ2-5; TRBD1 matches 7 bases. The ends lost 6 bases at V and 5 bases at J; junction bases unmatched: 24. Germline V CDR1 and CDR2: MNHEY, SMNVEV (reference sequence). This CDR3 contains 19 residues. The CDR3 DNA sequence: TGTGCCAGCAGCCCGACAAAGTTTAGGTTAGGGGGCCCCCAGGAGACCCAGTACTTC. Encoded protein: CASSPTKFRLGGPQETQYF.

This clone was seen a single time. The rearrangement joins TRBV29-1 to TRBJ1-2, with 10 bases identical to TRBD1. From germline, CDR1 is SQVTM and CDR2 ANQGSEA. This CDR3 region has 16 residues. Trimming cost V 0 bases and J 3 bases; bases outside gene matches: 7. CDR3 nucleotide sequence: TGCAGCGTTGAAGATCCGGGGACAGGGGCGGACTATGGCTACACCTTC. Protein sequence: CSVEDPGTGADYGYTF. The entire variable domain, with the rest obtained from reference TRBV29-1 and TRBJ1-2, is as follows: SAVISQKPSRDICQRGTSLTIQCQVDSQVTMMFWYRQQPGQSLTLIATANQGSEATYESGFVIDKFPISRPNLTFSTLTVSNMSPEDSSIYLCSVEDPGTGADYGYTFGSGTRLTVV.

The genes are TRBV10-3 and TRBJ1-2, with D possibly matching TRBD1 (5 bases). This CDR3 spans 13 amino acids. The V and J ends lost 3 bases and 7 bases respectively, with 12 bases between them. The germline CDR1 and CDR2 sequences are ENHRY and SYGVKD. CDR3 protein: CAISDAGRGGYTF. The CDR3 region has the DNA TGTGCCATCAGTGATGCGGGACGCGGTGGCTACACCTTC.

The chain employs TRBV2 and TRBJ2-1; the D gene is possibly TRBD2 (6 bases). Germline CDR1 is SNHLY and CDR2 is FYNNEI. The length of the CDR3 is 15 residues. The V gene lost 6 bases and the J gene lost 5 bases, with 17 bases spanning the gap. The CDR3 sequence: CASSRWTAGHNEQFF. In nucleotides, the CDR3 is TGTGCCAGCAGCCGTTGGACTGCGGGGCACAATGAGCAGTTCTTC.

This clone has a handful of counts. The chain is built from TRBV27 and TRBJ1-2; D unclear. Trimming stripped 7 bases from V and 8 bases from J, with 17 bases between. This CDR3 contains 13 residues. Germline assignment: CDR1 MNHEY and CDR2 SMNVEV (reference sequence). The CDR3 nucleotides are TGTGCCAGCACCGCCGTACTCAGCGCGGGCTACACCTTC. This encodes CASTAVLSAGYTF.

This chain connects TRBV7-9 to TRBJ1-2; 7 bases are shared with TRBD1. This CDR3 is built from 15 residues. Germline V lookup: CDR1 SEHNR, CDR2 FQNEAQ (reference sequence). V shed 5 bases and J 0 bases; nucleotides not matched to a gene: 6. This CDR3 reads CASSLTGDSNYGYTF. DNA of the CDR3: TGTGCCAGCAGCCTTACAGGGGATTCTAACTATGGCTACACCTTC.

This chain links TRBV30 with TRBJ2-1; TRBD2 aligns across 13 bases. This CDR3 is built from 15 residues. Trimming removed 0 bases from V and 7 bases from J; junction bases left unmatched: 3. Germline V gene data show CDR1 as GTSNPN and CDR2 as SVGIG (reference sequence). CDR3 region: CAWSVLAGGRNEQFF. In DNA, the CDR3 is TGTGCCTGGAGTGTACTAGCGGGGGGGAGGAATGAGCAGTTCTTC.

The V gene is TRBV15, the J gene TRBJ1-1, with no clear D. V was pared by 2 bases and J by 7 bases, with 17 bases between. The CDR3 length is 15 residues. Germline values: CDR1 LNHNV, CDR2 YYDKDF (reference sequence). CDR3 in DNA: TGTGCCACCAGCAGACCCGGAATTGTAAAGGGTGAAGCTTTCTTT. Translated: CATSRPGIVKGEAFF.

The chain combines TRBV27 with TRBJ2-7; tentatively, D is TRBD1 (6 bases). The germline CDR1 and CDR2 sequences are MNHEY and SMNVEV (reference sequence). The CDR3 runs to 13 residues. V lost 6 bases to trimming and J lost 0 bases, with 9 bases between them. The CDR3 reads CASRQGGSYEQYF. CDR3 in DNA: TGTGCCAGCAGACAGGGTGGCTCCTACGAGCAGTACTTC.

The genes are TRBV4-1 and TRBJ1-1, with a tentative D call TRBD1 (6 bases). From germline, CDR1 is MGHRA and CDR2 YSYEKL. This CDR3 comprises 15 residues. V gave up 0 bases and J gave up 4 bases, with 12 bases separating them. CDR3 sequence reads: CASSQEPGAGTEAFF. CDR3 coding DNA: TGCGCCAGCAGCCAAGAACCGGGGGCAGGCACTGAAGCTTTCTTT.

The rearrangement links TRBV18 to TRBJ2-7; either TRBD1 or TRBD2 may supply D (5 bases each). The CDR3 is 12 residues long. The germline V gene encodes CDR1 KGHSH and CDR2 LQKENI. Trimming cost V 3 bases and J 2 bases, with 5 bases left between them. CDR3 sequence reads: CASSPGAYEQYF. The DNA for the CDR3 is TGTGCCAGCTCACCGGGGGCCTACGAGCAGTACTTC.

V is TRBV29-1 and J is TRBJ2-2; D call uncertain. The V end lost 2 bases, the J end lost 2 bases, and 6 bases lay between the germline ends. This CDR3 region has 13 residues. The germline CDR1 and CDR2 sequences are SQVTM and ANQGSEA. The DNA of the CDR3 is TGCAGCGTTGAACTAGACAACACCGGGGAGCTGTTTTTT. It is translated as CSVELDNTGELFF.

The chain recombines TRBV4-1 with TRBJ2-5, with 9 bases identical to TRBD2. This CDR3 is built from 15 residues. Germline CDR1 MGHRA, CDR2 YSYEKL. J lost 5 bases, V lost 0 bases, and 4 bases had no gene match. The CDR3 loop is CASSQDGGGGETQYF. CDR3 DNA sequence: TGCGCCAGCAGCCAAGATGGCGGGGGGGGTGAGACCCAGTACTTC.

In this sample, this clone turned up a few times. The chain employs TRBV10-3 and TRBJ2-5; possibly TRBD2 for D (5 bases). Germline V gene data show CDR1 as ENHRY and CDR2 as SYGVKD. V shed 6 bases and J shed 2 bases, with 10 bases lying between them. This CDR3 spans 13 amino acids. The CDR3 here is CAIRDFMQETQYF. For the CDR3, the DNA is TGTGCCATCAGGGACTTTATGCAAGAGACCCAGTACTTC.

The rearrangement joins TRBV29-1 to TRBJ2-7; D uncertain. The V end lost 2 bases, the J end lost 0 bases, and 8 bases lay between the germline ends. CDR1 and CDR2 (germline): SQVTM, ANQGSEA. This CDR3 spans 13 amino acids. CDR3 coding DNA: TGCAGCGTTGAACGTGCGGACTCCTACGAGCAGTACTTC. Translating gives CSVERADSYEQYF.

V and J are TRBV4-3 and TRBJ2-3; 7 nucleotides line up with TRBD2. Trimming removed 0 bases from V and 0 bases from J; junction bases left unmatched: 3. Germline CDR1 LGHNA, CDR2 YSLEER. CDR3 length: 16 residues. The CDR3 coding sequence is TGCGCCAGCAGCCAAGATAGGCGGGGGAGCACAGATACGCAGTATTTT. This translates into CASSQDRRGSTDTQYF.

In its sample, this clone was seen once. The J gene is TRBJ2-2, the V gene TRBV7-2; D may be TRBD1 (5 bases). Trimming cost V 1 base and J 4 bases, with 7 bases left between them. The CDR3 totals 14 residues. Germline assignment: CDR1 SGHTA and CDR2 FQGNSA. The CDR3 sequence: CASSLGQGTGELFF. The CDR3 DNA is TGTGCCAGCAGCTTAGGTCAGGGCACCGGGGAGCTGTTTTTT.

The chain carries TRBV5-1 and TRBJ2-7; D is possibly TRBD2 (5 bases). The CDR3 contains 13 residues. Trimming removed 4 bases from V and 7 bases from J, with 15 bases in between. The germline V gene encodes CDR1 SGHRS and CDR2 YFSETQ. The CDR3 bases are TGCGCCAGCAGCCCCCCCGGAGGAGCAGAGCAGTACTTC. Its translation is CASSPPGGAEQYF.

The V gene is TRBV4-1, the J gene TRBJ2-7, with 7 bases fitting TRBD2. CDR3 length: 16 amino acids. Germline CDR1 MGHRA, CDR2 YSYEKL. V shed 1 base, J shed 0 bases, and the junction held 6 bases outside the gene matches. Written as DNA, the CDR3 is TGCGCCAGCAGCCAAGGGCCAGCGGGGAGCTCCTACGAGCAGTACTTC. Protein product: CASSQGPAGSSYEQYF.

In this sample, this clone turned up a few times. The gene calls are TRBV29-1 and TRBJ2-3, with 7 bases identical to TRBD2. Germline values: CDR1 SQVTM, CDR2 ANQGSEA. V gave up 7 bases and J gave up 2 bases; unmatched junction bases: 6. The CDR3 has 13 amino acids. CDR3 residues: CSAGGDPTDTQYF. CDR3 in DNA: TGCAGCGCTGGGGGGGACCCCACAGATACGCAGTATTTT.

This rearrangement joins TRBV11-1 to TRBJ1-1; no clear D. Per the germline V gene, CDR1 is SGHAT and CDR2 is FQDESV (reference sequence). V was clipped by 3 bases and J by 6 bases, with 11 bases between them. The CDR3 totals 13 residues. This CDR3 is CASSFGRTAEAFF. CDR3 bases: TGTGCCAGCAGCTTTGGCAGGACGGCTGAAGCTTTCTTT.